This T cell receptor beta chain appears in the sequencing data of a study of T cell changes during pregnancy in multiple sclerosis. Here immunoSEQ multiplex PCR was the method, and the copy in TCRdb shows in-frame clones only, minus some. The sample holds some 94,000 clones; more than 90% are singletons and the top ten take over 1.5%. Trimming took off 8 bases at V and 6 bases at J, with 13 bases between the two ends. The CDR3 extends over 12 amino acids. The V gene's germline CDR1 is MNHEY and CDR2 SMNVEV (reference sequence). This sequence was found in a female donor with multiple sclerosis, enrolled in a pregnancy study. The material was peripheral blood, obtained in the first trimester of pregnancy. This chain joins TRBV27 and TRBJ2-5, with D perhaps TRBD1 (5 bases). The CDR3 loop is CASGWAGQTQYF. The CDR3 DNA reads as TGTGCCAGCGGGTGGGCAGGGCAGACCCAGTACTTC.